This T cell receptor (beta chain) was recovered during a study of graft-versus-host responses after intestinal transplantation. Intraepithelial plus lamina propria lymphocytes were released by processing graft tissue. The CDR3 has 16 amino acids. On this clone: Its antigen remains unidentified.

This table comes from immunoSEQ multiplex PCR, and its TCRdb copy is limited to in-frame clones, with some not included. Among more than 2,000 clones, 80% were seen once, and the ten largest hold 9% to 10%. General study results and limits: High graft-versus-host to host-versus-graft clonal ratios were seen in allografts of patients with graft-donor T cell macrochimerism. Circulating GvH clone levels at their peak were associated with HvG declines (early post-transplant). The recipient marrow held GvH clones, and some of them showed up first in ileum or blood.

The sequence was obtained from a human patient who received an intestinal transplant, so some T cells may come from the graft donor. The rearrangement uses TRBV21-1 and TRBJ2-1; TRBD1 is taken as the D call from the table, unchecked against the DNA. TRBV21-1 is listed as a pseudogene. The starting material was ileum tissue, obtained 18 days after transplant. CDR3 protein: CASSNGTGGSYNEQFF. The CDR3 bases are TGTGCCAGCAGCAATGGAACAGGGGGCTCCTACAATGAGCAGTTCTTC.